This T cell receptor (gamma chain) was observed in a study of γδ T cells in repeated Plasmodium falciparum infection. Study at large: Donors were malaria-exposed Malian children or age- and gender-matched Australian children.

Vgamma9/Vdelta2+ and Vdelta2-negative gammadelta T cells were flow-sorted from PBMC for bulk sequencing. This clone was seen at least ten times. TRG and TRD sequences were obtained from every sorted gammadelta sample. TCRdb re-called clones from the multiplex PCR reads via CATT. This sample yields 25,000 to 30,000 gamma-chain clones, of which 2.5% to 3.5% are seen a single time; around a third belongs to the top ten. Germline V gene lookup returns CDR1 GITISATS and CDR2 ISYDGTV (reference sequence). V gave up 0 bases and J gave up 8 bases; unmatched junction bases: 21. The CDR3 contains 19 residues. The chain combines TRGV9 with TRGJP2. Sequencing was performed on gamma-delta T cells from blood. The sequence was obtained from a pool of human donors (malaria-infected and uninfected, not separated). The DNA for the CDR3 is TGTGCCTTGTGGGAGGTGTATCCTAAGTGCGGTAGTCGGGATTGGATCAAGACGTTT. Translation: CALWEVYPKCGSRDWIKTF.